This TCR beta chain was sequenced for a study of T cell repertoires in cytomegalovirus infection. Across the whole study: Shared public TCR beta signatures pointed to both CMV infection and a matching HLA type.

Of note for this clonotype: Its antigen is still unknown.

The study's findings and limits: Carriers of CMV plus the relevant HLA were identified by cumulative public TCR beta family frequency.

CDR3 size: 14 residues. Trimming left V 7 bases short and J 5 bases short, with 19 bases between. CDR1 is SQVTM and CDR2 is ANQGSEA in the germline V gene. TCRdb re-called the reads through MiXCR, storing one row per CDR3 protein. The repertoire holds 300,000 or so distinct CDR3 sequences, with about 9.2% as singletons. This TCR was sampled from a human donor in good health (CMV status not recorded). Some clones in this sample may be carry-over from other donors' samples. The V and J genes are TRBV29-1 and TRBJ2-3; D tentatively reads TRBD1 or TRBD2 (5 bases each). The specimen was PBMCs. CDR3 in amino acids: CSAGTRIEGDTQYF. CDR3 nucleotide sequence: TGCAGCGCCGGGACGAGGATCGAGGGAGATACGCAGTATTTT.